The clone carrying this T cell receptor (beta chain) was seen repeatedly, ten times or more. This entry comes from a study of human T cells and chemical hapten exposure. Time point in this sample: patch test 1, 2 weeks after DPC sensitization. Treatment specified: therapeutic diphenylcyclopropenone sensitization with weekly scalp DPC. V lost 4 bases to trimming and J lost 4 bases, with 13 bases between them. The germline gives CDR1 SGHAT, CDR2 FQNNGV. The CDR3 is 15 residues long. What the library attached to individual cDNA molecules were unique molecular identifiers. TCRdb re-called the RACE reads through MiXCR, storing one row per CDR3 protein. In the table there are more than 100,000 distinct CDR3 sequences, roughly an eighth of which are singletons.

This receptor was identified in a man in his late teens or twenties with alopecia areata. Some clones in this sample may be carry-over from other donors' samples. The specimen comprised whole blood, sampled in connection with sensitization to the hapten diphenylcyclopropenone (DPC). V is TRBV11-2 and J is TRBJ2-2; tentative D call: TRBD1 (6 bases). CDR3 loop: CASSSGTRLTGELFF. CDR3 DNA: TGTGCCAGCAGCTCTGGGACACGGCTCACCGGGGAGCTGTTTTTT.